The 11 T cell receptor beta chains reported below all come from one sample, sequenced in a study of CD4 T cells in relation to SARS-CoV-2 and coronaviruses. Antigens for these TCRs are unknown. The assay was immunoSEQ multiplex PCR, and TCRdb's table has in-frame clones only and misses some. This table holds tens of thousands of clones, roughly 80% found once. The sample taken for sequencing was memory CD4+ T cells from PBMCs, cultured in vitro. The receptor source for this set is an adult with COVID-19.

The chain links TRBV10-3 to TRBJ2-3; D remains unclear. V gave up 8 bases and J gave up 5 bases, with 11 bases separating them. Germline V lookup: CDR1 ENHRY, CDR2 SYGVKD. The CDR3 consists of 12 residues. The CDR3, as DNA: TGTGCCATCGGGGTGGCAGAAGATACGCAGTATTTT. Translated, it gives CAIGVAEDTQYF.

This clone occurred once. V is TRBV18 and J is TRBJ2-2; D gene ambiguous. CDR3 length: 16 residues. The germline V gene has CDR1 KGHSH and CDR2 LQKENI. V lost 2 bases and J 1 base, leaving 11 bases between the germline ends. The CDR3 DNA is TGTGCCAGCTCACCATCCGTTGTACAGAACACCGGGGAGCTGTTTTTT. It translates to CASSPSVVQNTGELFF. Combining the CDR3 with reference TRBV18 and TRBJ2-2 gives the whole variable domain NAGVMQNPRHLVRRRGQEARLRCSPMKGHSHVYWYRQLPEEGLKFMVYLQKENIIDESGMPKERFSAEFPKEGPSILRIQQVVRGDSAAYFCASSPSVVQNTGELFFGEGSRLTVL.

CDR3 loop: CASSPPGGVDEQYF. The CDR3 region has the DNA TGTGCCAGCAGTCCTCCAGGGGGGGTCGACGAGCAGTACTTC. The rearrangement links TRBV6-5 to TRBJ2-7, with D possibly being TRBD1 or TRBD2 (7 bases each). The CDR3 has 14 amino acids. Germline V gives CDR1 MNHEY, CDR2 SVGAGI. Deletions cut 5 bases from V and 5 bases from J, with 16 bases between.

The rearrangement joins TRBV7-3 to TRBJ2-5; D could derive from TRBD1 or TRBD2 (5 bases each). V lost 4 bases and J lost 1, with 10 bases in between. Germline V gene data show CDR1 as SGHTA and CDR2 as FQGTGA. The CDR3 consists of 14 residues. The CDR3 nucleotides are TGTGCCAGCAGCTCCACCGGGACCCAAGAGACCCAGTACTTC. It translates to CASSSTGTQETQYF.

This clone has only a few counts. The rearrangement links TRBV29-1 to TRBJ2-7; 13 nucleotides line up with TRBD2. The CDR3 has 16 residues. Trimming cost V 6 bases and J 6 bases; bases outside gene matches: 14. CDR1 and CDR2 from the germline V gene are SQVTM and ANQGSEA. The DNA of the CDR3 is TGCAGCGTCATTCCCGGACTAGCGGGAGATCACGGCGAGCAGTACTTC. Amino acid sequence: CSVIPGLAGDHGEQYF.

This chain uses TRBV4-2 with TRBJ2-7; either TRBD1 or TRBD2 may fit D (5 bases each). Trimming took off 2 bases at V and 2 bases at J, with 7 bases between the two ends. Per the germline V gene, CDR1 is LGHNA and CDR2 is YNFKEQ. This CDR3 has 13 amino acids. In DNA form, the CDR3 reads TGTGCCAGCAGCCAAAGGGGAGCCTACGAGCAGTACTTC. This sequence encodes CASSQRGAYEQYF.

CDR3 in amino acids: CASRSGFSYEQYF. In DNA, the CDR3 is TGTGCCAGCAGAAGCGGTTTCTCCTACGAGCAGTACTTC. This sequence joins TRBV7-9 and TRBJ2-7; weak D call: TRBD2 (5 bases). Germline-derived CDR1 and CDR2 are SEHNR and FQNEAQ (reference sequence). CDR3 length equals 13 residues. V was clipped by 6 bases and J by 0 bases, with 9 bases between them.

The J gene is TRBJ2-1, the V gene TRBV5-6; TRBD2 aligns across 13 bases. V was pared by 4 bases and J by 9 bases, with 10 bases of the junction left unmatched. The CDR3 spans 16 residues. The germline V gene has CDR1 SGHDT and CDR2 YYEEEE. The CDR3 sequence is CASSRRTSGSRGEQFF. In nucleotides, the CDR3 is TGTGCCAGCAGCCGCCGGACTAGCGGGAGTAGGGGTGAGCAGTTCTTC.

V is TRBV5-1 and J is TRBJ2-7; D is possibly TRBD1 (8 bases). The germline gives CDR1 SGHRS, CDR2 YFSETQ. V lost 4 bases, J lost 2 bases, and 13 bases lay in between. This CDR3 spans 14 amino acids. CDR3 protein: CASSQGAGAYEQYF. The CDR3 DNA reads as TGCGCCAGCAGCCAGGGGGCGGGAGCCTACGAGCAGTACTTC.

This chain links TRBV12-5 with TRBJ2-1, with D unclear. This CDR3 has 13 residues. V gave up 6 bases and J gave up 7 bases, with 13 bases separating them. CDR1 and CDR2 (germline): LGHNT, FRNRAP. CDR3: CASGLEVRNEQFF. Written as DNA, the CDR3 is TGTGCTAGTGGGCTCGAGGTTCGGAATGAGCAGTTCTTC.

The chain is built from TRBV7-2 and TRBJ2-3, with 11 bases that match TRBD2. The germline gives CDR1 SGHTA, CDR2 FQGNSA. J gave up 4 bases and V 1 base, and 1 base lay outside the gene matches. This CDR3 comprises 15 residues. The CDR3 DNA is TGTGCCAGCAGCTTAGGACTAGCGGGACCAGATACGCAGTATTTT. As protein: CASSLGLAGPDTQYF. The complete variable domain, with remaining parts taken from reference TRBV7-2 and TRBJ2-3, reads GAGVSQSPSNKVTEKGKDVELRCDPISGHTALYWYRQSLGQGLEFLIYFQGNSAPDKSGLPSDRFSAERTGGSVSTLTIQRTQQEDSAVYLCASSLGLAGPDTQYFGPGTRLTVL.